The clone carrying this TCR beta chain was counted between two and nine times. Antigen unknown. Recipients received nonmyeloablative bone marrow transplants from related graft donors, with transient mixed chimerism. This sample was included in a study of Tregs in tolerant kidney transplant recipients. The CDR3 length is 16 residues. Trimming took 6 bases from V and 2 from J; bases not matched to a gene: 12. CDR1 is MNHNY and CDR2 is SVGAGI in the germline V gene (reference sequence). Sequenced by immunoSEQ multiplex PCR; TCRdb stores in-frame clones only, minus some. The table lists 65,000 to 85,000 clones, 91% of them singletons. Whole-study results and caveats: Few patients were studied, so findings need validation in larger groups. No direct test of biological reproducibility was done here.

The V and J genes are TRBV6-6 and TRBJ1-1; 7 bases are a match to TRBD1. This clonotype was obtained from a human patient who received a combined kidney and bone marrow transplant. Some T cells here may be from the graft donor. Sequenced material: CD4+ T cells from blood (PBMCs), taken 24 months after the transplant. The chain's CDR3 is CASRTGNRGRNTEAFF. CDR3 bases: TGTGCCAGCAGGACAGGAAACAGGGGAAGAAACACTGAAGCTTTCTTT.